A single sample gave rise to the 5 T cell receptor beta chains below, sequenced in a study of T cells expressing NK-cell markers. TCRdb reworked the 5' RACE reads into one entry per CDR3 protein, no DNA. The clone table shows about 440,000 distinct CDR3 sequences, with the ten largest holding 7.3%. Source material: blood T cells: a sorted CD56 or NKG2C T cell subset, CD4+ or CD8+ T cells, or bulk PBMC T cells (not recorded which). The receptors stem from a woman aged 18 to 75 in good health.

The V call is TRBV6-5, the J call TRBJ2-1; TCRdb's D call of TRBD1 is untestable without DNA. The CDR3 length is 16 residues. The germline gives CDR1 MNHEY, CDR2 SVGAGI. The CDR3 is CASSYDPGRPVDEQFF.

V and J are TRBV12-3 or TRBV12-4 and TRBJ2-5; TCRdb gives TRBD2 as the D gene, but with no DNA this cannot be confirmed. This CDR3 is 15 amino acids long. CDR3 in amino acids: CASSSRSGAQETQYF.

The chain joins TRBV4-1 to TRBJ1-1. Germline assignment: CDR1 MGHRA and CDR2 YSYEKL. The length of the CDR3 is 13 residues. The CDR3 protein is CASSQEGRTEAFF.

The chain has TRBV7-2 and TRBJ1-3; TCRdb's D call, TRBD1, is unchecked because there is no DNA. The CDR3 sequence is 15 residues long. The germline V gene encodes CDR1 SGHTA and CDR2 FQGNSA. The CDR3 reads CASSLGGTLGNTIYF.

This chain's CDR3 is CSVGGQGRTEAFF. The gene calls are TRBV29-1 and TRBJ1-1; TCRdb names TRBD1, which stays unverified in the absence of DNA. The CDR3 is made up of 13 amino acids. CDR1 is SQVTM and CDR2 is ANQGSEA in the germline V gene.